This is a list of T cell receptor beta chains from one sample in a study of cytomegalovirus exposure and HLA in healthy donors. Profiling relied on immunoSEQ multiplex PCR, and the TCRdb table lists in-frame clones only, not all of them. This table has 150,000 to 200,000 clones, around 76% appearing once. Sequencing input: PBMCs. The receptors stem from a man aged 25 to 40 in good health and CMV-seronegative. Each CDR3 is given with its conserved first and last residue. A D gene is named only where the DNA matches it firmly. Where a row states a size, it is once, few, many or the class of an expanded clone; other rows omit it.

CDR3: CASSPPFPTGGVEQYF
DNA: TGTGCCAGCTCACCACCGTTCCCCACAGGGGGCGTTGAGCAGTACTTC
D: TRBD1
size: .
V: TRBV18
J: TRBJ2-7

CDR3: CARTYRGENTEAFF
DNA: TGTGCCAGAACCTACAGGGGTGAAAATACTGAAGCTTTCTTT
D: TRBD1
size: .
V: TRBV2
J: TRBJ1-1

CDR3: CASSPGTSGRGAQETQYF
DNA: TGTGCCAGCAGCCCCGGGACTAGCGGGAGGGGAGCTCAAGAGACCCAGTACTTC
D: TRBD2
size: .
V: TRBV13
J: TRBJ2-5

CDR3: CASSLQGGTEAFF
DNA: TGTGCCAGCAGCTTACAGGGGGGCACTGAAGCTTTCTTT
D: TRBD1
size: .
V: TRBV7-9
J: TRBJ1-1

CDR3: CASSVSGSVETQYF
DNA: TGTGCCAGCAGCGTTAGCGGGAGCGTAGAGACCCAGTACTTC
D: TRBD2
size: .
V: TRBV9
J: TRBJ2-5

CDR3: CASSTSGGRPDTQYF
DNA: TGTGCCAGCAGCACGAGCGGGGGTCGGCCAGATACGCAGTATTTT
D: TRBD2
size: .
V: TRBV7-3
J: TRBJ2-3

CDR3: CASSGWDNWNTEAFF
DNA: TGCGCCAGCAGCGGCTGGGACAACTGGAACACTGAAGCTTTCTTT
D: .
size: .
V: TRBV4-1
J: TRBJ1-1

CDR3: CASSHRRRANTGELFF
DNA: TGTGCCAGCAGCCATCGGCGGCGGGCGAACACCGGGGAGCTGTTTTTT
D: .
size: .
V: TRBV5-6
J: TRBJ2-2

CDR3: CASSLIGSWGPRLHEQYF
DNA: TGTGCCAGCAGTTTAATTGGGAGTTGGGGGCCCCGCTTGCACGAGCAGTACTTC
D: .
size: .
V: TRBV27
J: TRBJ2-7

CDR3: CASSLVKPGFYGYTF
DNA: TGTGCCAGCAGCTTAGTAAAGCCAGGATTCTATGGCTACACCTTC
D: .
size: once
V: TRBV11-2
J: TRBJ1-2

CDR3: CASSSTYEQYF
DNA: TGCGCCAGCAGCTCAACCTACGAGCAGTACTTC
D: .
size: .
V: TRBV5-1
J: TRBJ2-7

CDR3: CASSLIGRSSGNEQFF
DNA: TGTGCCAGCAGTTTAATTGGCCGATCTTCTGGCAATGAGCAGTTCTTC
D: .
size: .
V: TRBV28
J: TRBJ2-1

CDR3: CASSLGLSGREQYF
DNA: TGTGCCAGCAGCTTAGGTCTTAGCGGACGAGAGCAGTACTTC
D: .
size: .
V: TRBV11-2
J: TRBJ2-7

CDR3: CASSEAPRTPNTEAFF
DNA: TGTGCCAGCAGTGAAGCGCCCCGGACACCGAACACTGAAGCTTTCTTT
D: .
size: .
V: TRBV2
J: TRBJ1-1

CDR3: CASSASGSHEQYF
DNA: TGTGCCAGCAGTGCTAGTGGGTCCCACGAGCAGTACTTC
D: .
size: .
V: TRBV2
J: TRBJ2-7

CDR3: CSVSPTNEKLFF
DNA: TGCAGCGTGAGCCCAACTAATGAAAAACTGTTTTTT
D: .
size: .
V: TRBV29-1
J: TRBJ1-4

CDR3: CASSQFRETQYF
DNA: TGTGCCAGCAGCCAATTTCGTGAGACCCAGTACTTC
D: .
size: .
V: TRBV14
J: TRBJ2-5

CDR3: CAISESSGTSTDTQYF
DNA: TGTGCCATCAGTGAGTCTAGCGGAACTAGCACAGATACGCAGTATTTT
D: .
size: .
V: TRBV10-3
J: TRBJ2-3

CDR3: CASRDRATEAFF
DNA: TGTGCCAGCAGAGACAGGGCCACTGAAGCTTTCTTT
D: TRBD1
size: .
V: TRBV6-1
J: TRBJ1-1

CDR3: CASSGVMESYEQYF
DNA: TGTGCCAGCAGCGGAGTGATGGAGAGCTACGAGCAGTACTTC
D: .
size: once
V: TRBV13
J: TRBJ2-7

CDR3: CATLGGDTQYF
DNA: TGCGCCACCCTAGGAGGAGATACGCAGTATTTT
D: .
size: few
V: TRBV10-2
J: TRBJ2-3

CDR3: CSEGTGQTEAFF
DNA: TGCAGCGAGGGGACAGGGCAGACTGAAGCTTTCTTT
D: TRBD1
size: once
V: TRBV29-1
J: TRBJ1-1

CDR3: CATSRDLSPSGNYEQYF
DNA: TGTGCCACCAGCAGAGATCTGAGTCCTAGCGGGAATTACGAGCAGTACTTC
D: TRBD2
size: .
V: TRBV15
J: TRBJ2-7